Included here is one T cell receptor beta chain sequence, with context. The data are from a study of T-cell reconstitution after alpha-beta-depleted transplantation in children. Germline CDR1 MNHEY, CDR2 SVGAGI. Trimming left V 1 base short and J 3 bases short, with 10 bases between. There are 14 residues in the CDR3. Unique molecular identifiers were incorporated during preparation of the TCRbeta library. TCRdb reprocessed the PCR reads with MiXCR, giving one entry per CDR3 protein. The sample consists of 250,000 to 400,000 distinct CDR3 sequences, around 20% of them appearing once. The sequence was collected from a male patient between 5 and 17 years old who had a stem cell transplant for acute lymphoblastic leukemia, so the T cells may come from the graft donor. The chain has TRBV6-5 and TRBJ2-7; unclear D gene. The sequences come from PBMCs, mostly from graft donor cells, collected 180 days after TCRalphabeta/CD19-depleted stem cell transplant. The CDR3 bases are TGTGCCAGCAGTTACTGGCAGGCTGGCTACGAGCAGTACTTC. Its protein product is CASSYWQAGYEQYF.